These 30 T cell receptor beta chains were all obtained from the same sample, sequenced in a study of identical twins. TCRdb re-derived calls from the 5' RACE reads in MiXCR, one entry per CDR3 protein. The sample yields some 1,600,000 distinct CDR3 sequences, roughly 35% seen once. Sequenced material: cord blood. All receptors come from a newborn girl in good health.

As concerns this clonotype: Relative to the germline gene, one junction end is altered; a read error may explain this. V and J are TRBV5-1 and TRBJ1-1; 7 bases line up with TRBD1. Germline CDR1 SGHRS, CDR2 YFSETQ. The length of the CDR3 is 14 residues. The CDR3 DNA follows: TGCGCCGGCAGCCTCTTACAGGGGACCACTGAAGCTTTCTTT. The encoded protein is CAGSLLQGTTEAFF. Full variable domain (outside the CDR3, taken from reference TRBV5-1 and TRBJ1-1): KAGVTQTPRYLIKTRGQQVTLSCSPISGHRSVSWYQQTPGQGLQFLFEYFSETQRNKGNFPGRFSGRQFSNSRSEMNVSTLELGDSALYLCAGSLLQGTTEAFFGQGTRLTVV.

This clonotype was picked up a small number of times. The V gene is TRBV27, the J gene TRBJ2-7, with TRBD1 as a possible D gene (6 bases). Per germline, CDR1 MNHEY and CDR2 SMNVEV (reference sequence). Trimming took 5 bases from V and 6 from J, leaving 17 bases between them. The CDR3 is 14 residues long. The CDR3 loop is CASSQDSRLGEQYF. CDR3 sequence (DNA): TGTGCCAGCAGTCAGGACAGTCGTTTGGGCGAGCAGTACTTC.

This clonotype was picked up a small number of times. V gene TRBV10-3 combines with J gene TRBJ2-3; TRBD2 is a possible D gene (5 bases). Germline CDR1 is ENHRY and CDR2 is SYGVKD. V lost 6 bases and J 4 bases, leaving 17 bases between the germline ends. There are 15 residues in the CDR3. The CDR3 sequence is CAIRPTSNPPDTQYF. The CDR3, as DNA: TGTGCCATCAGACCTACTAGTAACCCTCCAGATACGCAGTATTTT.

The J gene is TRBJ1-2, the V gene TRBV15, with 10 bases identical to TRBD1. Germline CDR1 is LNHNV and CDR2 is YYDKDF (reference sequence). V lost 5 bases, J lost 7 bases, and 10 bases stayed unmatched. This CDR3 is 15 amino acids long. CDR3: CATSPQGGTGVGYTF. The CDR3 DNA reads TGTGCCACCAGCCCTCAGGGGGGGACAGGGGTTGGCTACACCTTC.

The V call is TRBV27, the J call TRBJ1-2, with 10 bases fitting TRBD1. Germline V lookup: CDR1 MNHEY, CDR2 SMNVEV (reference sequence). CDR3 length: 14 residues. J gave up 13 bases and V 5 bases, and 13 bases lay outside the gene matches. The CDR3 region has the DNA TGTGCCAGCAGTCAACCGGGACAGGGGAGTTTATCCACCTTC. Its translation: CASSQPGQGSLSTF.

The J gene is TRBJ1-1, the V gene TRBV20-1; D is possibly TRBD1 (6 bases). The V and J ends lost 2 bases and 4 bases respectively, with 17 bases between them. In germline, CDR1 is DFQATT, CDR2 SNEGSKA (reference sequence). The CDR3 is 15 amino acids. The CDR3 spells CSARPRFTGITEAFF. The DNA of the CDR3 is TGCAGTGCTAGACCCCGGTTCACAGGGATCACTGAAGCTTTCTTT.

This sequence joins TRBV6-1 and TRBJ2-3; 15 positions match TRBD2. The germline V gene encodes CDR1 MNHNS and CDR2 SASEGT. The length of the CDR3 is 19 residues. V shed 7 bases and J 6 bases; nucleotides not matched to a gene: 17. The CDR3 bases are TGTGCCAGCACTCACGCCGGACTAGCGGGGGGGCCGCATCAGGATACGCAGTATTTT. It yields the protein CASTHAGLAGGPHQDTQYF.

This clonotype was recorded only once. V and J are TRBV9 and TRBJ1-6; perhaps TRBD1 as D (6 bases). This CDR3 region has 16 residues. Germline lookup yields CDR1 SGDLS and CDR2 YYNGEE. V shed 0 bases and J shed 7 bases, with 14 bases lying between them. This CDR3 reads CASSVGGRDENSPLHF. The CDR3 DNA follows: TGTGCCAGCAGCGTAGGGGGGCGGGACGAGAATTCACCCCTCCACTTT.

This clonotype was detected a few times. The chain couples TRBV12-3 or TRBV12-4 to TRBJ1-2; D call uncertain. Trimming left V 3 bases short and J 5 bases short, with 7 bases between. The CDR3 loop spans 12 amino acids. The CDR3 DNA is TGTGCCAGCAGTTTTGACTTTTATGGCTACACCTTC. It yields the protein CASSFDFYGYTF.

This clonotype appeared a few times. The genes are TRBV7-9 and TRBJ2-7; 12 bases fit TRBD2. This CDR3 has 15 amino acids. Germline lookup yields CDR1 SEHNR and CDR2 FQNEAQ (reference sequence). V lost 8 bases, J lost 2 bases, and 7 bases stayed unmatched. CDR3 protein: CASRPTSGGTYEQYF. CDR3 coding DNA: TGTGCCAGCCGACCGACTAGCGGGGGAACCTACGAGCAGTACTTC.

This clonotype was seen more than once but under ten times. This chain's CDR3 is CASSLAPAYEQYF. In nucleotides, the CDR3 is TGTGCCAGCAGTTTAGCCCCAGCCTACGAGCAGTACTTC. This chain connects TRBV28 to TRBJ2-7, with D uncertain. Trimming took off 2 bases at V and 2 bases at J, with 7 bases between the two ends. The CDR3 runs to 13 residues. CDR1 and CDR2 (germline): MDHEN, SYDVKM.

This clonotype was seen a few times. This chain connects TRBV5-6 to TRBJ1-2; TRBD1 agrees at 8 bases. The V gene's germline CDR1 is SGHDT and CDR2 YYEEEE. This CDR3 has 16 residues. The ends lost 4 bases at V and 4 bases at J; junction bases unmatched: 12. The CDR3 loop is CASSPGTGTSSYGYTF. The CDR3 region has the DNA TGTGCCAGCAGCCCCGGGACAGGTACCTCTAGCTATGGCTACACCTTC.

The V call is TRBV21-1, the J call TRBJ2-1; TRBD2 reflects the table's D call only, with no check against the DNA. TRBV21-1 is listed as a pseudogene. The CDR3 sequence is 15 residues long. CDR3 DNA sequence: TGTGCCAGCAGCAAAGGACTAGTGAAAATGGATGAGCAGTTCTTC. As protein: CASSKGLVKMDEQFF.

Only a few counts were recorded for this clonotype. The chain uses TRBV11-2 and TRBJ1-2; the D is unclear. The CDR3 spans 13 residues. Trimming removed 3 bases from V and 0 bases from J, with 5 bases in between. The V gene's germline CDR1 is SGHAT and CDR2 FQNNGV. CDR3 amino acids: CASSFNANYGYTF. For the CDR3, the DNA is TGTGCCAGCAGCTTCAATGCTAACTATGGCTACACCTTC.

Regarding this clonotype: The junction departs from the called germline gene at one end, perhaps through a read error. The V and J genes are TRBV25-1 and TRBJ2-3, with D uncertain. This CDR3 region has 13 residues. CDR1 is MGHDK, CDR2 SYGVNS, per germline. This CDR3 reads CACSESASSTQYF. CDR3 sequence (DNA): TGTGCCTGCAGTGAATCGGCCTCCAGTACGCAGTATTTT.

A few counts support this clonotype. The chain's CDR3 is CASSVGGGQAFF. The CDR3 region has the DNA TGTGCCAGCAGCGTCGGGGGGGGGCAAGCTTTCTTT. The chain carries TRBV9 and TRBJ1-1; D is possibly TRBD1 (6 bases). CDR3 length: 12 residues. Between the trimmed V and J ends, which lost 2 bases and 9 bases, there was a span of 11 bases. The germline CDR1 and CDR2 sequences are SGDLS and YYNGEE.

This clonotype showed up just a few times. V is TRBV5-6 and J is TRBJ1-2; D is unresolved. Trimming took off 0 bases at V and 6 bases at J, with 15 bases between the two ends. The CDR3 has 15 residues. Germline CDR1 SGHDT, CDR2 YYEEEE. As DNA, the CDR3 is TGTGCCAGCAGCTTGGGCCCAACGGATCGGCATGGCTACACCTTC. This encodes CASSLGPTDRHGYTF. Filled out from reference TRBV5-6 and TRBJ1-2, the complete variable domain reads DAGVTQSPTHLIKTRGQQVTLRCSPKSGHDTVSWYQQALGQGPQFIFQYYEEEERQRGNFPDRFSGHQFPNYSSELNVNALLLGDSALYLCASSLGPTDRHGYTFGSGTRLTVV.

This clonotype was picked up a small number of times. The chain combines TRBV5-1 with TRBJ2-1, with D tentatively TRBD2 (7 bases). The CDR3 is made up of 17 amino acids. The V gene's germline CDR1 is SGHRS and CDR2 YFSETQ. V lost 0 bases and J lost 0, with 13 bases in between. DNA for the CDR3: TGCGCCAGCAGCTTGGGGGCGGGGGCGAACTCCTACAATGAGCAGTTCTTC. Amino acid sequence: CASSLGAGANSYNEQFF.

Only a few counts were recorded for this clonotype. The V gene is TRBV4-1, the J gene TRBJ1-1; D not resolved. CDR3 length: 14 amino acids. The germline V and J ends were trimmed by 5 bases and 3 bases, with 13 bases remaining between them. Germline V gives CDR1 MGHRA, CDR2 YSYEKL. The CDR3 region has the DNA TGCGCCAGCAGCTTCGGGCCTCTTTACACTGAAGCTTTCTTT. Amino acid sequence: CASSFGPLYTEAFF.

This clonotype was counted a few times. The chain links TRBV24-1 to TRBJ2-7; 7 positions match TRBD1. Losses at the gene ends were 6 bases for V and 3 bases for J; bases not matched to a gene: 22. Germline lookup yields CDR1 KGHDR and CDR2 SFDVKD. CDR3 length equals 19 residues. CDR3 in amino acids: CATSPTMTGPHWQDYEQYF. CDR3 DNA: TGTGCCACCAGTCCCACCATGACAGGGCCCCACTGGCAGGACTACGAGCAGTACTTC.

A single count supports this clonotype. Relative to the germline gene, one junction end is altered; a read error may explain this. The chain uses TRBV18 and TRBJ2-3; 15 bases match TRBD2. The CDR3 length is 20 residues. Per the germline V gene, CDR1 is KGHSH and CDR2 is LQKENI. In nucleotides, the CDR3 is TGTGCCAGCTCACTAATCCGGACTAGCGGGGGGGCCAGGCCCACAGATACGCTGTATTTT. This translates into CASSLIRTSGGARPTDTLYF.

This clonotype was counted a few times. The chain links TRBV29-1 to TRBJ2-7; weak D call: TRBD2 (6 bases). V was clipped by 6 bases and J by 0 bases, with 12 bases between them. CDR3 length equals 13 residues. Per germline, CDR1 SQVTM and CDR2 ANQGSEA. The CDR3 nucleotides read TGCAGCGTGGCGGGACGGCACTCCTACGAGCAGTACTTC. This sequence encodes CSVAGRHSYEQYF.

The rearrangement uses TRBV4-2 and TRBJ1-1; D gene ambiguous. The CDR3 contains 16 residues. Trimming took off 4 bases at V and 5 bases at J, with 20 bases between the two ends. The germline CDR1 and CDR2 sequences are LGHNA and YNFKEQ. Here the CDR3 reads CASSPPLREDLTEAFF. The CDR3 bases are TGTGCCAGCAGCCCCCCCCTAAGGGAGGATCTAACTGAAGCTTTCTTT.

The table lists this clonotype with many counts. The gene calls are TRBV5-1 and TRBJ2-7, with D uncertain. The CDR3 has 14 amino acids. Germline V gene sequence: CDR1 SGHRS, CDR2 YFSETQ. Between the trimmed V and J ends, which lost 0 bases and 2 bases, there was a span of 9 bases. DNA of the CDR3: TGCGCCAGCAGCTTGGGAACCTCACCCTACGAGCAGTACTTC. Its protein product is CASSLGTSPYEQYF.

The chain has TRBV7-9 and TRBJ2-1; TRBD1 agrees at 10 bases. Germline CDR1 and CDR2: SEHNR and FQNEAQ (reference sequence). This CDR3 contains 15 residues. V lost 6 bases to trimming and J lost 10 bases; unmatched junction nucleotides: 12. In nucleotides, the CDR3 is TGTGCCAGCAGTATCGTGAGGACAGGGGGATACGAGCAGTTCTTC. It specifies CASSIVRTGGYEQFF.

This clonotype showed up just once. The chain recombines TRBV20-1 with TRBJ2-3, with TRBD1 as a possible D gene (6 bases). The V gene lost 5 bases and the J gene lost 2 bases, with 14 bases spanning the gap. CDR3 size: 14 residues. The germline V gene encodes CDR1 DFQATT and CDR2 SNEGSKA (reference sequence). DNA of the CDR3: TGCAGTGCTTTTAGAGACAGGTACACAGATACGCAGTATTTT. It encodes CSAFRDRYTDTQYF.

The CDR3 spells CASSLALARSSDTQYF. The CDR3 region has the DNA TGTGCCAGCAGCTTAGCCCTAGCTAGGTCTTCAGATACGCAGTATTTT. The chain joins TRBV7-2 to TRBJ2-3; perhaps TRBD2 as D (5 bases). V was shortened by 0 bases and J by 4 bases, with 14 bases between the two germline ends. CDR3 length: 16 amino acids. Germline V gene lookup returns CDR1 SGHTA and CDR2 FQGNSA.

This clonotype was detected many times. The V gene is TRBV24-1, the J gene TRBJ1-2; D not certain. The V and J ends lost 5 bases and 5 bases respectively, with 5 bases between them. Germline V gene lookup returns CDR1 KGHDR and CDR2 SFDVKD. The CDR3 sequence is 11 residues long. The CDR3 coding sequence is TGTGCCACCAGTGGTGGGTATGGCTACACCTTC. Encoded protein: CATSGGYGYTF.

The chain is built from TRBV20-1 and TRBJ2-6; D ambiguous. V lost 4 bases, J lost 4 bases, and 5 bases lay in between. Germline V CDR1 and CDR2: DFQATT, SNEGSKA (reference sequence). The CDR3 covers 12 residues. The CDR3 DNA sequence: TGCAGTGCTATAACCGGGGCCAACGTCCTGACTTTC. Translation: CSAITGANVLTF.

This rearrangement joins TRBV4-2 to TRBJ2-3; 12 nucleotides align to TRBD2. Trimming took 0 bases from V and 5 from J; bases not matched to a gene: 6. Germline V lookup: CDR1 LGHNA, CDR2 YNFKEQ. CDR3 size: 17 residues. The CDR3 reads CASSQELAGGPVDTQYF. For the CDR3, the DNA is TGTGCCAGCAGCCAAGAGCTAGCGGGGGGGCCAGTAGATACGCAGTATTTT.